The TCR beta chain described here comes from a study of T cells after yellow fever vaccination. Study in general: The authors prepared low-cell-number fractions using SMART-Seq v4 Ultra Low Input. Findings of the study overall: Relatively few clonotypes were ones that appeared in both CD4 and CD8 compartments.

Deletions cut 5 bases from V and 7 bases from J, with 15 bases between. Looked up from germline, CDR1 is SGHDN and CDR2 is FVKESK. This CDR3 comprises 15 residues. TCRdb re-called the 5' RACE reads with MiXCR, one entry per CDR3 protein. Here the sample spans more than 350,000 distinct CDR3 sequences, approximately 10% being singletons. This clonotype appeared a few times. Its antigen is currently unknown. The sequence came from a man aged 18 to 30 who received the YFV17D yellow fever vaccine. The rearrangement joins TRBV14 to TRBJ1-6, with D maybe TRBD1 (6 bases). The input for sequencing was PBMCs, taken on the day of the first yellow fever vaccination. CDR3 in amino acids: CASSNLQGSNSPLHF. The CDR3 DNA is TGTGCCAGCAGCAACCTACAGGGCTCCAATTCACCCCTCCACTTT.